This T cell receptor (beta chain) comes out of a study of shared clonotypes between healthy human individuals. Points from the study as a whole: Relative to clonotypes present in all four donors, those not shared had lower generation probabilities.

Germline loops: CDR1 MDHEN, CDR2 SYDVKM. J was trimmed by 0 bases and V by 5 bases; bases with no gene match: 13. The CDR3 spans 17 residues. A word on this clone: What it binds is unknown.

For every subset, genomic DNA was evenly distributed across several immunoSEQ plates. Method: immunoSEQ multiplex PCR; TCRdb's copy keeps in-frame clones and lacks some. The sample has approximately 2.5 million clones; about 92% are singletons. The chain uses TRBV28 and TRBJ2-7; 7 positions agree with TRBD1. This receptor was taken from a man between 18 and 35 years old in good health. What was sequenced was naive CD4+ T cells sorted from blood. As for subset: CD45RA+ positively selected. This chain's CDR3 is CASSPMGDRDYSYEQYF. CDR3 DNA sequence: TGTGCCAGCAGTCCCATGGGCGACAGGGATTACTCCTACGAGCAGTACTTC.